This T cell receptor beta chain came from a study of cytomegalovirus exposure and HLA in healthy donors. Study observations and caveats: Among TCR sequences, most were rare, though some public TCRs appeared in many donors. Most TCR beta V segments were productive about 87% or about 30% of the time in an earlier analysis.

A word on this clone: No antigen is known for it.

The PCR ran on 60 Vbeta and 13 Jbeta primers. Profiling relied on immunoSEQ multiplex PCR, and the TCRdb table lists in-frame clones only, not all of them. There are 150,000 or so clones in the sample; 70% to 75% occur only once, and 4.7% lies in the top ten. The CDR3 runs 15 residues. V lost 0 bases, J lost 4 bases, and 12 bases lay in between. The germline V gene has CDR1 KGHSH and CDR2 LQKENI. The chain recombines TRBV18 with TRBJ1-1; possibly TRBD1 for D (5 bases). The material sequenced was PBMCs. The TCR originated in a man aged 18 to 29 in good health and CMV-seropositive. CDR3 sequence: CASSPPTDRVTEAFF. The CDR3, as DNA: TGTGCCAGCTCACCACCCACAGACAGAGTCACTGAAGCTTTCTTT.